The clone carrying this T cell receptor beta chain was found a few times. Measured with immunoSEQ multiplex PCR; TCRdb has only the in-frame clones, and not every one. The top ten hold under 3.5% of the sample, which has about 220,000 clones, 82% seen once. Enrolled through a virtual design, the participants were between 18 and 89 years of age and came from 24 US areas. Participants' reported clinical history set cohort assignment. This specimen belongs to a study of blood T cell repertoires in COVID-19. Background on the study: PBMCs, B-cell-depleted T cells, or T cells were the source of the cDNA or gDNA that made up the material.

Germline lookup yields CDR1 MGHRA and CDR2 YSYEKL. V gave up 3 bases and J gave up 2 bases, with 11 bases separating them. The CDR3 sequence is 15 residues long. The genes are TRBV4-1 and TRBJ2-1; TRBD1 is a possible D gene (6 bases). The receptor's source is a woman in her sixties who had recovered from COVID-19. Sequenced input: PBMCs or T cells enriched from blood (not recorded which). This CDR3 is CASSHKDSTYNEQFF. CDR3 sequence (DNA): TGCGCCAGCAGCCACAAGGACAGTACCTACAATGAGCAGTTCTTC.